Listed here are 23 T cell receptor beta chains from one sample, sequenced in a study of cytomegalovirus exposure and HLA in healthy donors. PCR amplification relied on 60 Vbeta primers (plus 13 Jbeta primers). The method was immunoSEQ multiplex PCR; TCRdb's version includes in-frame clones alone and lacks a portion of them. This table holds 150,000 to 200,000 clones, 70% to 80% found once. Material for sequencing was PBMCs. Receptor source: a woman aged 45-59 years in good health and CMV-seronegative.

This chain connects TRBV27 to TRBJ2-5; D remains unclear. The J call is doubtful: the DNA matches TRBJ2-7 better. The CDR3 has 13 residues. Germline values: CDR1 MNHEY, CDR2 SMNVEV (reference sequence). As DNA, the CDR3 is TGTGCCAGCAGGTCCCTGAGCAGGCGCGAGCAGTACTTC. It translates to CASRSLSRREQYF.

The chain carries TRBV4-1 and TRBJ1-4, with no clear D. Germline CDR1 MGHRA, CDR2 YSYEKL. V gave up 0 bases and J gave up 0 bases, with 8 bases separating them. The CDR3 loop spans 16 amino acids. The CDR3 DNA is TGCGCCAGCAGCCAAGATGCAACAGCAACTAATGAAAAACTGTTTTTT. It encodes CASSQDATATNEKLFF.

This clone showed up just a few times. This CDR3 is CASSPGLGETQYF. CDR3 coding DNA: TGTGCCAGCTCACCGGGACTGGGAGAGACCCAGTACTTC. The J gene is TRBJ2-5, the V gene TRBV18, with a weak D call TRBD2 (6 bases). CDR3 length equals 13 residues. V was pared by 3 bases and J by 4 bases, with 9 bases between. Germline assignment: CDR1 KGHSH and CDR2 LQKENI.

This rearrangement joins TRBV7-2 to TRBJ2-2; no firm D call. Germline V gives CDR1 SGHTA, CDR2 FQGNSA. This CDR3 has 12 amino acids. V lost 4 bases to trimming and J lost 4 bases, with 4 bases between them. For the CDR3, the DNA is TGTGCCAGCAGCTGGAGCACCGGGGAGCTGTTTTTT. Protein sequence: CASSWSTGELFF.

The rearrangement links TRBV7-9 to TRBJ1-2; 7 positions agree with TRBD1. CDR1 and CDR2 (germline): SEHNR, FQNEAQ (reference sequence). With V trimmed by 4 bases and J by 3 bases, 8 bases remained unmatched. This CDR3 has 15 residues. For the CDR3, the DNA is TGTGCCAGCAGCTCCCGAAGGGGGCAGGACTATGGCTACACCTTC. Amino acids: CASSSRRGQDYGYTF.

This clone showed up just a few times. The rearrangement links TRBV2 to TRBJ1-5; D gene uncertain. Trimming stripped 6 bases from V and 2 bases from J, with 11 bases between. This CDR3 has 14 amino acids. Per germline, CDR1 SNHLY and CDR2 FYNNEI. For the CDR3, the DNA is TGTGCCAGCAGGGAGAATGGTGGCAATCAGCCCCAGCATTTT. It codes for CASRENGGNQPQHF.

There are a few counts of this clone. The chain joins TRBV5-1 to TRBJ2-7, with 7 bases lining up with TRBD1. V lost 4 bases and J lost 7; bases outside the gene matches: 5. CDR3 size: 12 residues. Germline CDR1 reads SGHRS; CDR2 reads YFSETQ. The CDR3 nucleotides are TGCGCCAGCAGCCCCGACAGGGAAGAGCAGTACTTC. Amino acids: CASSPDREEQYF.

The CDR3 DNA reads TGTGCCAGCAGCTTAGCAGACGGAGACTCTGGAAACACCATATATTTT. Its protein is CASSLADGDSGNTIYF. This sequence joins TRBV7-6 and TRBJ1-3; D gene ambiguous. Germline V CDR1 and CDR2: SGHVS, FNYEAQ. Trimming pared 0 bases from V and 0 bases from J, leaving 9 bases between. The CDR3 has 16 residues.

As for this clone: This sample includes further DNA sequences coding for the same CDR3. V and J are TRBV5-1 and TRBJ2-5; TRBD2 matches 13 bases. CDR3 length: 16 amino acids. The trim removed 4 bases at V and 1 base at J, leaving 4 bases unmatched. Per the germline V gene, CDR1 is SGHRS and CDR2 is YFSETQ. CDR3 sequence reads: CASSLGLAGVQETQYF. CDR3 in DNA: TGCGCCAGCAGCCTCGGACTAGCGGGGGTCCAAGAGACCCAGTACTTC.

The V gene is TRBV9, the J gene TRBJ2-3; 16 nucleotides agree with TRBD2. The CDR3 covers 17 residues. Germline values: CDR1 SGDLS, CDR2 YYNGEE. Losses at the gene ends were 4 bases for V and 5 bases for J; bases not matched to a gene: 7. The CDR3 bases are TGTGCCAGCAGCCCGGGGACTAGCGGGGGGGCGGGAGATACGCAGTATTTT. Its protein product is CASSPGTSGGAGDTQYF.

This clone was picked up a small number of times. V is TRBV27 and J is TRBJ1-1; TRBD1 is a possible D gene (5 bases). The CDR3 contains 11 residues. Germline CDR1 MNHEY, CDR2 SMNVEV (reference sequence). V lost 7 bases, J lost 7 bases, and 10 bases lay in between. The CDR3: CASMVGVEAFF. The DNA for the CDR3 is TGTGCCAGCATGGTAGGGGTTGAAGCTTTCTTT.

This chain's CDR3 is CASSLGSGGGTDTQYF. The CDR3, as DNA: TGCGCCAGCAGCTTGGGGTCAGGGGGCGGCACAGATACGCAGTATTTT. This chain connects TRBV5-1 to TRBJ2-3; 8 bases are a match to TRBD1. The CDR3 loop spans 16 amino acids. CDR1 SGHRS and CDR2 YFSETQ come from the germline V gene. V lost 0 bases to trimming and J lost 1 base; unmatched junction nucleotides: 4.

The chain has TRBV4-3 and TRBJ2-3, with 7 bases identical to TRBD1. The V and J ends lost 0 bases and 1 base, in that order; junction bases with no gene match: 1. The CDR3 consists of 15 residues. From germline, CDR1 is LGHNA and CDR2 YSLEER. The CDR3, as DNA: TGCGCCAGCAGCCAAGATCAGGGGGGCACAGATACGCAGTATTTT. Translating gives CASSQDQGGTDTQYF.

The chain is built from TRBV7-6 and TRBJ2-1; D possibly corresponds to TRBD2 (7 bases). The germline V gene has CDR1 SGHVS and CDR2 FNYEAQ. The germline V and J ends were trimmed by 3 bases and 3 bases, with 9 bases remaining between them. CDR3 length: 14 residues. This chain's CDR3 is CASSLGGGYNEQFF. DNA for the CDR3: TGTGCCAGCAGCTTGGGAGGGGGCTACAATGAGCAGTTCTTC.

The CDR3 DNA follows: TGCAGCGTTGAAGGAGGGACAGGGGGTGGCTACACCTTC. Translation gives CSVEGGTGGGYTF. V gene TRBV29-1 combines with J gene TRBJ1-2; 11 positions agree with TRBD1. Germline lookup yields CDR1 SQVTM and CDR2 ANQGSEA. V lost 1 base and J lost 7; bases outside the gene matches: 2. The CDR3 spans 13 residues.

CDR3: CASSKQGARTDTQYF. The CDR3 DNA reads as TGTGCCAGTAGTAAACAGGGGGCGCGTACAGATACGCAGTATTTT. The chain carries TRBV19 and TRBJ2-3; 9 bases are shared with TRBD1. The germline gives CDR1 LNHDA, CDR2 SQIVND (reference sequence). With 4 bases clipped from V and 3 bases from J, the junction kept 5 bases outside the gene matches. The length of the CDR3 is 15 residues. Full variable domain (outside the CDR3, taken from reference TRBV19 and TRBJ2-3): DGGITQSPKYLFRKEGQNVTLSCEQNLNHDAMYWYRQDPGQGLRLIYYSQIVNDFQKGDIAEGYSVSREKKESFPLTVTSAQKNPTAFYLCASSKQGARTDTQYFGPGTRLTVL.

This clone was recorded only once. V is TRBV28 and J is TRBJ2-7, with TRBD2 as a possible D gene (6 bases). V dropped 5 bases and J dropped 4 bases, with 18 bases sitting between them. The CDR3 covers 15 residues. The V gene's germline CDR1 is MDHEN and CDR2 SYDVKM. DNA for the CDR3: TGTGCCAGCAGTGTCACCGGGACTTTAATTTACGAGCAGTACTTC. Its translation: CASSVTGTLIYEQYF.

The chain employs TRBV28 and TRBJ2-6, with TRBD2 matching over 7 bases. V dropped 3 bases and J dropped 2; count of bases not matched to a gene: 4. The CDR3 consists of 16 residues. The V gene's germline CDR1 is MDHEN and CDR2 SYDVKM. CDR3: CASSLTGGAGANVLTF. CDR3 in DNA: TGTGCCAGCAGTTTGACGGGAGGAGCTGGGGCCAACGTCCTGACTTTC. Drawing the rest from reference TRBV28 and TRBJ2-6, the complete variable domain is DVKVTQSSRYLVKRTGEKVFLECVQDMDHENMFWYRQDPGLGLRLIYFSYDVKMKEKGDIPEGYSVSREKKERFSLILESASTNQTSMYLCASSLTGGAGANVLTFGAGSRLTVL.

The V gene is TRBV21-1, the J gene TRBJ2-7; the table calls TRBD2, which could not be checked here. TRBV21-1 is deemed a pseudogene. This CDR3 has 14 amino acids. The CDR3 DNA sequence: TGTGCCAGCATCAGACCAGCGGGGCCGTCAGAGCAGTACTTC. Its translation: CASIRPAGPSEQYF.

V usage is TRBV2 and J usage is TRBJ2-1; 7 bases are shared with TRBD2. Germline trimming cut 7 bases from V and 9 bases from J; bases unmatched to any gene: 9. This CDR3 has 13 residues. The germline gives CDR1 SNHLY, CDR2 FYNNEI. This CDR3 is CASIAGAHVEQFF. CDR3 in DNA: TGTGCCAGCATAGCGGGTGCGCACGTTGAGCAGTTCTTC.

The genes are TRBV6-6 and TRBJ2-1; 7 bases are shared with TRBD2. CDR3 length: 15 residues. Germline CDR1 reads MNHNY; CDR2 reads SVGAGI (reference sequence). Losses at the gene ends were 6 bases for V and 5 bases for J; bases not matched to a gene: 10. Written as DNA, the CDR3 is TGTGCCAGCAGCCCCGGGACTACTTTTAACAATGAGCAGTTCTTC. Residues: CASSPGTTFNNEQFF.

V and J are TRBV9 and TRBJ2-2; D perhaps matches TRBD2 (6 bases). The germline V gene has CDR1 SGDLS and CDR2 YYNGEE. The CDR3 has 16 amino acids. V was trimmed by 0 bases and J by 2 bases, leaving 11 bases between them. CDR3 DNA: TGTGCCAGCAGCGTAGATCCAGGGACTAACACCGGGGAGCTGTTTTTT. It yields the protein CASSVDPGTNTGELFF.

The chain links TRBV27 to TRBJ1-3; maybe TRBD1 (6 bases). Between the trimmed V and J ends, which lost 5 bases and 0 bases, there was a span of 14 bases. The CDR3 loop spans 16 amino acids. Germline V lookup: CDR1 MNHEY, CDR2 SMNVEV (reference sequence). CDR3 protein: CASSTTPGHSGNTIYF. The CDR3 coding sequence is TGTGCCAGCAGTACGACGCCGGGACACTCTGGAAACACCATATATTTT.